This T cell receptor (beta chain) was captured by sequencing in a study of blood T cell repertoires in COVID-19. In the study overall: COVID-19 samples from acute and convalescent phases originated in the United States, Italy and Spain.

TCRdb's table, derived via immunoSEQ multiplex PCR, lists solely in-frame clones and lacks some. The table has around 250,000 clones, 84% seen once. From germline, CDR1 is LGHDT and CDR2 YNNKEL (reference sequence). The CDR3 is 14 amino acids. Trimming at V came to 1 base and at J to 5 bases, leaving 4 bases not matched to a gene. The chain couples TRBV3-1 (or the pseudogene TRBV3-2) to TRBJ1-2; 7 positions agree with TRBD1. Sequenced sample: peripheral blood. This TCR was sampled from a middle-aged man with active or convalescent COVID-19. CDR3 in DNA: TGTGCCAGCAGCCAAGCGGGCAGGGGGTATGGCTACACCTTC. Protein sequence: CASSQAGRGYGYTF.